What follows are 9 T cell receptor beta chains derived from one specimen sequenced in a study of cytomegalovirus exposure and HLA in healthy donors. PCR employed 60 Vbeta and 13 Jbeta primers. TCRdb keeps only in-frame clones here, not all; method: immunoSEQ multiplex PCR. The profile covers approximately 150,000 clones, with nearly 85% appearing a single time and less than 4% taken by the ten largest. Input material: PBMCs. Receptor source: a male donor in good health and CMV-seronegative.

A note on this clone: Other DNA sequences in the sample encode the same CDR3. The chain recombines TRBV9 with TRBJ1-2, with D unresolved. Germline V gene data show CDR1 as SGDLS and CDR2 as YYNGEE. The CDR3 is 13 amino acids. Trimming shortened V by 0 bases and J by 3 bases, and 6 bases separated the two germline ends. The CDR3 DNA reads as TGTGCCAGCAGCGTAGGGCAGGACTATGGCTACACCTTC. It encodes CASSVGQDYGYTF.

CDR3 sequence reads: CASSRDRGTYNEQFF. The CDR3 DNA sequence: TGTGCCAGCAGCCGGGACAGGGGCACCTACAATGAGCAGTTCTTC. The rearrangement links TRBV6-5 to TRBJ2-1; TRBD1 agrees at 10 bases. With V trimmed by 6 bases and J by 2 bases, 4 bases remained unmatched. The length of the CDR3 is 15 residues. Germline assignment: CDR1 MNHEY and CDR2 SVGAGI.

The V and J genes are TRBV11-1 and TRBJ2-1, with D maybe TRBD2 (6 bases). CDR3 length equals 15 residues. The germline V gene has CDR1 SGHAT and CDR2 FQDESV (reference sequence). V was clipped by 1 base and J by 2 bases, with 9 bases between them. CDR3 coding DNA: TGTGCCAGCAGCTTAGGTGGCGGGGCCTACAATGAGCAGTTCTTC. Translation: CASSLGGGAYNEQFF.

The chain carries TRBV19 and TRBJ1-4; TRBD1 matches at 8 bases. The CDR3 covers 15 residues. Germline-derived CDR1 and CDR2 are LNHDA and SQIVND (reference sequence). The J segment lost 7 bases and the V segment lost 8 bases, leaving 12 bases of the junction unmatched. CDR3: CASSYLTGASEKLFF. CDR3 DNA sequence: TGTGCCAGTTCGTACCTGACAGGGGCGAGTGAAAAACTGTTTTTT.

The chain couples TRBV7-2 to TRBJ1-6, with D tentatively TRBD1 (6 bases). Germline assignment: CDR1 SGHTA and CDR2 FQGNSA. The CDR3 is 16 residues long. Trimming cost V 2 bases and J 5 bases, with 13 bases left between them. CDR3 in DNA: TGTGCCAGCAGCTTACACGGGACATCAAATAATTCACCCCTCCACTTT. Protein sequence: CASSLHGTSNNSPLHF.

V usage is TRBV13 and J usage is TRBJ2-7, with D perhaps TRBD2 (7 bases). Trimming stripped 0 bases from V and 1 base from J, with 10 bases between. Germline CDR1 reads PRHDT; CDR2 reads FYEKMQ (reference sequence). This CDR3 is built from 15 residues. This CDR3 is CASSLGRGGSYEQYF. The CDR3 coding sequence is TGTGCCAGCAGCTTAGGCAGGGGAGGGTCCTACGAGCAGTACTTC.

The sample holds a few counts of this clone. Written as DNA, the CDR3 is TGTGCCAGCAGCCCCCGGACAGGAAACTATGGCTACACCTTC. Translating gives CASSPRTGNYGYTF. The chain links TRBV27 to TRBJ1-2; 7 bases are a match to TRBD1. The germline V gene encodes CDR1 MNHEY and CDR2 SMNVEV (reference sequence). The CDR3 is made up of 14 amino acids. With 6 bases clipped from V and 2 bases from J, the junction kept 6 bases outside the gene matches.

The chain recombines TRBV9 with TRBJ2-3, with a weak D call TRBD1 (6 bases). V was cut by 4 bases and J by 5 bases, with 20 bases left in between. The CDR3 extends over 16 amino acids. The germline V gene encodes CDR1 SGDLS and CDR2 YYNGEE. The CDR3 nucleotides read TGTGCCAGCAGCTTGCGCACAGGGTATAGGGAAGATACGCAGTATTTT. Residues: CASSLRTGYREDTQYF.

This clone was found once. This sequence joins TRBV7-2 and TRBJ2-3, with 11 bases lining up with TRBD1. Germline values: CDR1 SGHTA, CDR2 FQGNSA. The length of the CDR3 is 16 residues. V shed 4 bases and J 6 bases; nucleotides not matched to a gene: 9. In DNA form, the CDR3 reads TGTGCCAGCAGCTACCGGACAGGGGGCTTGTGGGATACGCAGTATTTT. It yields the protein CASSYRTGGLWDTQYF.